A single sample gave rise to the 21 T cell receptor beta chains below, sequenced in a study of blood T cells in healthy people across ages. It was with a sample-barcoded 5' primer and a J-beta primer mix that a second PCR of about 6 to 11 cycles was run. TCRdb itself ran the 5' RACE reads through MiXCR, one entry per CDR3 protein. The sample holds hundreds of thousands of distinct CDR3 sequences, about 62% seen once. Sequenced sample: blood. The source is a man younger than 45 in good health.

The rearrangement joins TRBV20-1 to TRBJ2-4; D is perhaps TRBD1 (6 bases). From germline, CDR1 is DFQATT and CDR2 SNEGSKA (reference sequence). The CDR3 covers 14 residues. Trimming left V 6 bases short and J 9 bases short, with 21 bases between. The CDR3 nucleotides read TGCAGTGCGTTCCCCGGACAGCAGGGAGCCATTCAGTACTTC. Protein: CSAFPGQQGAIQYF.

The gene calls are TRBV25-1 and TRBJ1-5; 9 nucleotides agree with TRBD1. The CDR3 spans 14 residues. Per the germline V gene, CDR1 is MGHDK and CDR2 is SYGVNS. V was clipped by 6 bases and J by 3 bases; unmatched bases: 3. The CDR3 is CASSGTGLNQPQHF. CDR3 nucleotide sequence: TGTGCCAGCAGCGGGACAGGGCTCAATCAGCCCCAGCATTTT. Combining the CDR3 with reference TRBV25-1 and TRBJ1-5 gives the whole variable domain EADIYQTPRYLVIGTGKKITLECSQTMGHDKMYWYQQDPGMELHLIHYSYGVNSTEKGDLSSESTVSRIRTEHFPLTLESARPSHTSQYLCASSGTGLNQPQHFGDGTRLSIL.

This clonotype came up a few times. The chain carries TRBV10-3 and TRBJ2-1, with 7 bases lining up with TRBD1. The CDR3 totals 14 residues. Germline V gene lookup returns CDR1 ENHRY and CDR2 SYGVKD. With 2 bases clipped from V and 2 bases from J, the junction kept 0 bases outside the gene matches. The CDR3 loop is CAISEGQAYNEQFF. DNA of the CDR3: TGTGCCATCAGTGAGGGACAGGCCTACAATGAGCAGTTCTTC.

As concerns this clonotype: A junction end diverges from the germline sequence, so it may reflect a read error. The chain couples TRBV6-2 or TRBV6-3 to TRBJ2-1; 7 bases are shared with TRBD1. In germline, CDR1 is MNHEY, CDR2 SVGEGT. CDR3 length: 16 residues. CDR3 DNA sequence: TGTTCCAGCAGCCGCCTCCGGGACAGTCGAGACAATGAGCAGTTCTTC. Protein: CSSSRLRDSRDNEQFF.

There are a few counts of this clonotype. For the CDR3, the DNA is TGTGCCAGCAGCAGGCGACAGGGGGCCAGCACTGAAGCTTTCTTT. Translated: CASSRRQGASTEAFF. V gene TRBV7-8 combines with J gene TRBJ1-1; 10 nucleotides match TRBD1. With V trimmed by 5 bases and J by 4 bases, 7 bases remained unmatched. CDR3 length equals 15 residues. The V gene's germline CDR1 is SGHVS and CDR2 FQNEAQ.

This clonotype appeared a few times. This chain links TRBV27 with TRBJ1-2; tentative D call: TRBD1 (5 bases). Germline V gives CDR1 MNHEY, CDR2 SMNVEV (reference sequence). The CDR3 is made up of 16 amino acids. Trimming removed 3 bases from V and 2 bases from J, with 16 bases in between. CDR3 nucleotide sequence: TGTGCCAGCAGTTTTCACCCGCAATGGGACAACTATGGCTACACCTTC. This translates into CASSFHPQWDNYGYTF.

The chain carries TRBV29-1 and TRBJ1-5; D is unclear. This CDR3 contains 12 residues. Germline CDR1 reads SQVTM; CDR2 reads ANQGSEA. The V end lost 5 bases, the J end lost 3 bases, and 8 bases lay between the germline ends. The CDR3 region is CSVWSNNQPQHF. The CDR3 DNA reads as TGCAGCGTTTGGAGCAACAATCAGCCCCAGCATTTT.

As regards this clonotype: At one boundary the junction diverges from the germline segment, which might be a read error. V and J are TRBV5-1 and TRBJ2-1; D perhaps matches TRBD2 (6 bases). This CDR3 region has 15 residues. In germline, CDR1 is SGHRS, CDR2 YFSETQ. CDR3 protein: CASSFRLAEINEQFF. The CDR3 region has the DNA TGCGCCAGTAGCTTCCGCTTAGCGGAGATTAATGAGCAGTTCTTC.

The sample holds a few counts of this clonotype. The chain carries TRBV20-1 and TRBJ2-7; 7 bases agree with TRBD2. The length of the CDR3 is 14 residues. With V trimmed by 4 bases and J by 0 bases, 6 bases remained unmatched. From germline, CDR1 is DFQATT and CDR2 SNEGSKA (reference sequence). The CDR3 region has the DNA TGCAGTGCTACTTCAAGCGGGAACTCCTACGAGCAGTACTTC. Its protein is CSATSSGNSYEQYF.

This rearrangement joins TRBV28 to TRBJ2-5; no clear D. This CDR3 has 14 amino acids. With 3 bases removed from V and 5 bases from J, the gap between germline ends came to 13 bases. The V gene's germline CDR1 is MDHEN and CDR2 SYDVKM. The CDR3 is CASSLYGFGETQYF. As DNA, the CDR3 is TGTGCCAGCAGTTTGTACGGGTTCGGGGAGACCCAGTACTTC.

This clonotype occurred many times. The chain links TRBV7-9 to TRBJ2-7; D gene uncertain. The ends were cut back, 3 bases at V and 3 bases at J, with 9 bases in the middle. Germline-derived CDR1 and CDR2 are SEHNR and FQNEAQ (reference sequence). This CDR3 spans 13 amino acids. The CDR3 sequence: CASSLGPGYEQYF. The CDR3 coding sequence is TGTGCCAGCAGCTTGGGCCCTGGCTACGAGCAGTACTTC. Supplemented by reference TRBV7-9 and TRBJ2-7, the full variable domain reads DTGVSQNPRHKITKRGQNVTFRCDPISEHNRLYWYRQTLGQGPEFLTYFQNEAQLEKSRLLSDRFSAERPKGSFSTLEIQRTEQGDSAMYLCASSLGPGYEQYFGPGTRLTVT.

This chain links TRBV7-2 with TRBJ1-2; TRBD1 is a possible D gene (5 bases). Germline-derived CDR1 and CDR2 are SGHTA and FQGNSA. The CDR3 is 14 residues long. The germline V and J ends were trimmed by 5 bases and 4 bases, with 14 bases remaining between them. The CDR3 DNA sequence: TGTGCCAGCAGCCCCTACCAGACAGTCTATGGCTACACCTTC. Translation: CASSPYQTVYGYTF.

This clonotype turned up a few times. With a much larger clone just one base away, this may be a read error. V gene TRBV9 combines with J gene TRBJ2-7; TRBD1 matches 10 bases. V lost 6 bases and J lost 2; bases outside the gene matches: 5. This CDR3 comprises 14 residues. The germline V gene encodes CDR1 SGDLS and CDR2 YYNGEE. The CDR3 DNA is TGTGCCAGCAACCCCGGGACAGGGGCCTACGAGCAGTACTTC. This sequence encodes CASNPGTGAYEQYF. Together with reference TRBV9 and TRBJ2-7, the CDR3 gives the full variable domain: DSGVTQTPKHLITATGQRVTLRCSPRSGDLSVYWYQQSLDQGLQFLIQYYNGEERAKGNILERFSAQQFPDLHSELNLSSLELGDSALYFCASNPGTGAYEQYFGPGTRLTVT.

The CDR3 bases are TGTGCCGGCGTTAAGCGGGAGGGCCCAGTAGCTGAGCAGTTCTTC. Translation: CAGVKREGPVAEQFF. This chain connects TRBV7-8 to TRBJ2-1; TRBD2 agrees at 10 bases. In germline, CDR1 is SGHVS, CDR2 FQNEAQ. The CDR3 spans 15 residues. The V gene end was trimmed by 11 bases and the J gene end by 9 bases; junction bases not matched to a gene: 16.

The chain has TRBV10-3 and TRBJ2-7, with TRBD2 identical over 14 bases. This CDR3 comprises 14 residues. V gave up 9 bases and J gave up 4 bases; unmatched junction bases: 5. Germline CDR1 reads ENHRY; CDR2 reads SYGVKD. The CDR3 reads CAISGTSGSYEQYF. CDR3 nucleotide sequence: TGTGCCATATCCGGGACTAGCGGGAGTTACGAGCAGTACTTC.

This chain connects TRBV7-2 to TRBJ2-7, with a weak D call TRBD2 (6 bases). The germline V and J ends were trimmed by 5 bases and 7 bases, with 18 bases remaining between them. Germline assignment: CDR1 SGHTA and CDR2 FQGNSA. The CDR3 runs to 14 residues. The CDR3 DNA follows: TGTGCCAGCAGCGTAAGTAGCGGAAACAATGAGCAGTACTTC. It encodes CASSVSSGNNEQYF.

The chain employs TRBV29-1 and TRBJ2-1; no clear D. Per the germline V gene, CDR1 is SQVTM and CDR2 is ANQGSEA. V lost 3 bases to trimming and J lost 5 bases, with 17 bases between them. CDR3 size: 15 residues. The CDR3 sequence is CSVEPPSGWDNEQFF. CDR3 coding DNA: TGCAGCGTTGAGCCTCCTAGTGGGTGGGACAATGAGCAGTTCTTC.

The table lists this clonotype with a few counts. The rearrangement uses TRBV7-8 and TRBJ1-6; TRBD1 is a possible D gene (6 bases). V dropped 1 base and J dropped 14 bases, with 18 bases sitting between them. Germline V gene sequence: CDR1 SGHVS, CDR2 FQNEAQ. The CDR3 is 15 residues long. The CDR3 sequence is CASSLVGGSVWALHF. For the CDR3, the DNA is TGTGCCAGCAGCTTAGTGGGGGGCTCGGTTTGGGCCCTCCACTTT.

The gene calls are TRBV11-2 and TRBJ2-5, with TRBD2 matching over 10 bases. The junction had 13 bases not matched to a gene; V was cut back by 3 bases and J by 3 bases. The germline gives CDR1 SGHAT, CDR2 FQNNGV. This CDR3 spans 18 amino acids. The CDR3 protein is CASSLTTSGARIKETQYF. The CDR3 nucleotides are TGTGCCAGCAGCTTGACTACTAGCGGGGCCAGGATAAAAGAGACCCAGTACTTC.

The V call is TRBV7-2, the J call TRBJ1-2, with D possibly being TRBD1 (5 bases). There are 13 residues in the CDR3. CDR1 is SGHTA, CDR2 FQGNSA, per germline. V dropped 5 bases and J dropped 4 bases, with 11 bases sitting between them. The CDR3 protein is CASSQQVPYGYTF. The DNA of the CDR3 is TGTGCCAGCAGCCAACAGGTTCCCTATGGCTACACCTTC. Full variable domain (missing parts from reference TRBV7-2 and TRBJ1-2): GAGVSQSPSNKVTEKGKDVELRCDPISGHTALYWYRQSLGQGLEFLIYFQGNSAPDKSGLPSDRFSAERTGGSVSTLTIQRTQQEDSAVYLCASSQQVPYGYTFGSGTRLTVV.

V gene TRBV5-1 combines with J gene TRBJ2-5; possibly TRBD1 or TRBD2 for D (5 bases each). Trimming shortened V by 6 bases and J by 5 bases, and 20 bases separated the two germline ends. This CDR3 spans 15 amino acids. Germline V CDR1 and CDR2: SGHRS, YFSETQ. CDR3 loop: CASMPVRGGGETQYF. For the CDR3, the DNA is TGCGCCAGCATGCCGGTTCGGGGCGGTGGGGAGACCCAGTACTTC.